The present entry profiles one TCR beta chain with its context. Its binding antigen is unknown. No base-level quality is on record; no much larger clone is a single base apart. This sample was taken from a study of breast tumors, draining lymph nodes, adjacent tissues (dated by TCRdb to 2016 to 2018). Some background on the complete study: TCR beta repertoires were compared across tumor, adjacent nontumor tissue and axillary lymph nodes obtained from breast cancer patients. The study was designed to assess the relationships and possible T-cell exchange between tumor, surrounding tissue and draining lymph node repertoires in human breast cancer. Study-wide findings and limitations: The conclusion that tumor T cells originate in lymph nodes was framed as consistent with a hypothesis rather than directly demonstrated. The data were judged consistent with most tumor T cells deriving from the lymph node and then expanding within tumor tissue. Tumor and nontumor tissue repertoires were significantly more similar in luminal-like than in basal-like breast cancer. Tumor T-cell repertoires showed less diversity than lymph node repertoires and more diversity than nontumor tissue repertoires, and tumor T-cell repertoires showed preferential V and J gene usage.

V is shortened by 6 bases, J by 14 bases, and the region joining them spans 20 bases. The CDR3 runs 13 residues from the cysteine to the phenylalanine. The kept DNA is CDR3 alone, 39 bases in frame from the first base. CDR1 and CDR2, per the germline V gene (reference sequence), are MNHEY and SMNVEV. Reads for this sample came from an Illumina HiSeq 2000. TCR beta chain libraries were generated by multiplex PCR amplification. The amplified TCR beta chain products were analyzed by high-throughput sequencing. The public reads were reprocessed in TCRdb via fastp at Q25 and MiXCR, keeping in-frame beta chains. Every distinct CDR3 protein forms one entry, paired with its most common genes and DNA. In all, the sample holds over 70,000 distinct CDR3 sequences, and approximately 28% of those were seen once. The leading ten clones occupy 8% to 9% of the sample. Lymph node samples were obtained from the axillary draining lymph nodes of breast cancer patients.

This chain joins TRBV27 to TRBJ1-5; the D gene is unclear. The sample was axillary lymph node tissue. The receptor's source is a female donor with breast cancer. Some clones in this sample may be carry-over from other donors' samples. The CDR3 region: CASRSVQVGYEHF. The sequence in DNA is TGTGCCAGCAGGTCGGTGCAGGTCGGCTACGAGCATTTT.